The 19 T cell receptor beta chains presented below share a single source sample, sequenced in a study of somatic mutations in cytotoxic T cells in rheumatoid arthritis. The repertoire was sequenced with immunoSEQ multiplex PCR; TCRdb's copy has only in-frame clones and lacks some. The table includes some 20,000 clones, around 83% detected once. Sequenced input: CD8+ T cells sorted from blood. The source is a woman between 45 and 60 years old in good health.

This chain connects TRBV6-5 to TRBJ1-1; a weak D match, TRBD1 (5 bases). Germline assignment: CDR1 MNHEY and CDR2 SVGAGI. The CDR3 consists of 14 residues. With 2 bases removed from V and 1 base from J, the gap between germline ends came to 8 bases. CDR3 nucleotides: TGTGCCAGCAGTTACGGAGGACAGAACACTGAAGCTTTCTTT. Amino acids: CASSYGGQNTEAFF.

V and J are TRBV27 and TRBJ2-5; no firm D call. V lost 8 bases, J lost 6 bases, and 13 bases lay in between. This CDR3 contains 12 residues. Per the germline V gene, CDR1 is MNHEY and CDR2 is SMNVEV (reference sequence). The CDR3 coding sequence is TGTGCCAGCGGGCCTGAGCGACAGACCCAGTACTTC. This codes for CASGPERQTQYF.

V usage is TRBV4-3 and J usage is TRBJ1-6, with 11 bases fitting TRBD1. Germline CDR1 LGHNA, CDR2 YSLEER. The J segment lost 9 bases and the V segment lost 2 bases, leaving 6 bases of the junction unmatched. The CDR3 loop spans 16 amino acids. This CDR3 is CASSQSPGQGGSPLHF. The CDR3 coding sequence is TGCGCCAGCAGCCAATCCCCGGGACAGGGGGGTTCACCCCTCCACTTT.

This clone showed up just once. The chain links TRBV14 to TRBJ2-1; D is unclear. The V end lost 1 base, the J end lost 11 bases, and 9 bases lay between the germline ends. This CDR3 is 12 amino acids long. CDR1 SGHDN and CDR2 FVKESK come from the germline V gene. The CDR3 DNA sequence: TGTGCCAGCAGCCAAGGGTTCCAGAAGCAGTTCTTC. Translation gives CASSQGFQKQFF.

V is TRBV6-1 and J is TRBJ2-2; D assignment may be TRBD1 or TRBD2 (5 bases each). Germline V gives CDR1 MNHNS, CDR2 SASEGT. V was trimmed by 7 bases and J by 1 base, leaving 7 bases between them. CDR3 length: 13 amino acids. CDR3 in DNA: TGTGCCAGCATGGGGGAGAACACCGGGGAGCTGTTTTTT. It is translated as CASMGENTGELFF.

The V gene is TRBV7-9, the J gene TRBJ1-1, with 7 bases that match TRBD1. This CDR3 comprises 16 residues. Germline V gene sequence: CDR1 SEHNR, CDR2 FQNEAQ (reference sequence). Unmatched junction bases numbered 10, after V lost 1 base and J lost 5 bases. The CDR3 protein is CASSLVGRGRGTEAFF. The DNA of the CDR3 is TGTGCCAGCAGCTTAGTAGGTAGGGGGCGAGGGACTGAAGCTTTCTTT. The full variable domain, its missing parts supplied by reference TRBV7-9 and TRBJ1-1, is DTGVSQNPRHKITKRGQNVTFRCDPISEHNRLYWYRQTLGQGPEFLTYFQNEAQLEKSRLLSDRFSAERPKGSFSTLEIQRTEQGDSAMYLCASSLVGRGRGTEAFFGQGTRLTVV.

The chain links TRBV14 to TRBJ2-1, with 10 nucleotides matching TRBD2. Germline assignment: CDR1 SGHDN and CDR2 FVKESK. The CDR3 sequence is 15 residues long. V dropped 3 bases and J dropped 5; count of bases not matched to a gene: 4. In DNA, the CDR3 is TGTGCCAGCAGCCATCTAGCGGGGGTTAACAATGAGCAGTTCTTC. It codes for CASSHLAGVNNEQFF.

This clone has just one count. The rearrangement uses TRBV4-1 and TRBJ1-1; D gene ambiguous. The CDR3 has 17 residues. Germline values: CDR1 MGHRA, CDR2 YSYEKL. Trimming cost V 2 bases and J 1 base, with 17 bases left between them. CDR3 loop: CASSQFVSRNQNTEAFF. The CDR3 bases are TGCGCCAGCAGCCAATTTGTGTCGAGGAATCAGAACACTGAAGCTTTCTTT.

The J gene is TRBJ2-1, the V gene TRBV29-1, with D unresolved. Germline values: CDR1 SQVTM, CDR2 ANQGSEA. V lost 2 bases and J lost 7, with 12 bases in between. The CDR3 is made up of 13 amino acids. As DNA, the CDR3 is TGCAGCGTTGAATCACCCTGGGCGAATGAGCAGTTCTTC. The encoded protein is CSVESPWANEQFF.

V gene TRBV10-3 combines with J gene TRBJ2-4; D is undetermined. Germline-derived CDR1 and CDR2 are ENHRY and SYGVKD. The CDR3 covers 14 residues. V lost 4 bases to trimming and J lost 7 bases, with 14 bases between them. DNA for the CDR3: TGTGCCATCAGTGTTAGTGTTGTGGGGAACATTCAGTACTTC. This gives the protein CAISVSVVGNIQYF.

The rearrangement links TRBV18 to TRBJ2-7; 14 bases agree with TRBD2. Germline values: CDR1 KGHSH, CDR2 LQKENI. After removal of 2 bases from V and 2 bases from J, the junction contained 5 bases not matched to a gene. This CDR3 is 17 amino acids long. CDR3 in amino acids: CASSPRETSGGAYEQYF. The CDR3 coding sequence is TGTGCCAGCTCACCAAGGGAGACTAGCGGGGGGGCCTACGAGCAGTACTTC.

In its sample, this clone is medium-sized. This chain connects TRBV4-1 to TRBJ2-3; weak D call: TRBD2 (5 bases). The CDR3 is 15 residues long. V shed 5 bases and J shed 4 bases, with 16 bases lying between them. Germline V gene sequence: CDR1 MGHRA, CDR2 YSYEKL. The CDR3 loop is CASSGRADGADTQYF. The CDR3 DNA reads TGCGCCAGCAGCGGCCGAGCGGACGGGGCAGATACGCAGTATTTT.

The chain carries TRBV13 and TRBJ1-1; the D is unclear. This CDR3 has 13 residues. Trimming cost V 5 bases and J 1 base, with 8 bases left between them. Germline loops: CDR1 PRHDT, CDR2 FYEKMQ (reference sequence). The CDR3 region has the DNA TGTGCCAGCAGCGACGACGGGAACACTGAAGCTTTCTTT. Translation: CASSDDGNTEAFF.

The rearrangement joins TRBV27 to TRBJ2-7; 10 bases line up with TRBD2. Unmatched junction bases numbered 11, after V lost 5 bases and J lost 4 bases. Germline V gene lookup returns CDR1 MNHEY and CDR2 SMNVEV (reference sequence). The CDR3 sequence is 16 residues long. The CDR3 loop is CASSPTGLAADYEQYF. DNA for the CDR3: TGTGCCAGCAGTCCAACTGGACTAGCGGCAGATTACGAGCAGTACTTC.

CDR3 coding DNA: TGTGCCAGCAGTGGGCCCATGACCCTAGGCAATGAGCAGTTCTTC. It encodes CASSGPMTLGNEQFF. The chain carries TRBV6-1 and TRBJ2-1, with D hard to call. V was clipped by 4 bases and J by 6 bases, with 16 bases between them. The CDR3 runs to 15 residues. Per the germline V gene, CDR1 is MNHNS and CDR2 is SASEGT.

The chain recombines TRBV9 with TRBJ1-4; D remains unclear. Germline CDR1 and CDR2: SGDLS and YYNGEE. CDR3 size: 13 residues. Trimming shortened V by 0 bases and J by 15 bases, and 15 bases separated the two germline ends. CDR3 coding DNA: TGTGCCAGCAGCGTAGACGGGGTGACGGAGTTGTTTTTT. It translates to CASSVDGVTELFF.

The rearrangement links TRBV27 to TRBJ1-1; 8 nucleotides match TRBD1. The trim removed 2 bases at V and 7 bases at J, leaving 6 bases unmatched. The germline CDR1 and CDR2 sequences are MNHEY and SMNVEV (reference sequence). This CDR3 contains 14 residues. CDR3 sequence reads: CASSLRGQVSEAFF. The CDR3, as DNA: TGTGCCAGCAGTTTAAGGGGACAGGTTAGTGAAGCTTTCTTT.

The chain uses TRBV6-4 and TRBJ2-5; D possibly corresponds to TRBD2 (6 bases). Germline values: CDR1 MRHNA, CDR2 SNTAGT. V was pared by 5 bases and J by 2 bases, with 12 bases between. This CDR3 has 14 residues. In DNA, the CDR3 is TGTGCCAGCAGTCCTTCGGGGGAACAAGAGACCCAGTACTTC. It is translated as CASSPSGEQETQYF.

This sequence joins TRBV27 and TRBJ1-4; no definite D call. The germline V gene has CDR1 MNHEY and CDR2 SMNVEV (reference sequence). The CDR3 sequence is 13 residues long. With 3 bases removed from V and 6 bases from J, the gap between germline ends came to 8 bases. The CDR3, as DNA: TGTGCCAGCAGTTTCGGAAGTTATGAAAAACTGTTTTTT. Its protein product is CASSFGSYEKLFF.